The 22 T cell receptor beta chains in this list originate from one sample, sequenced in a study of control samples from healthy donors and cancer patients. Only in-frame clones appear in the TCRdb table, and some are missing; sequencing was by immunoSEQ multiplex PCR. The table has just over 80,000 clones, around 94% seen once. Sample: blood. The origin of the receptors is a young woman in good health.

The CDR3 nucleotides are TGTGCCATCAGTCGGACAGGGGTGAACACTGAAGCTTTCTTT. Translated, it gives CAISRTGVNTEAFF. The V gene is TRBV10-3, the J gene TRBJ1-1, with 9 bases that match TRBD1. This CDR3 is 14 amino acids long. Per the germline V gene, CDR1 is ENHRY and CDR2 is SYGVKD. V lost 5 bases, J lost 0 bases, and 1 base stayed unmatched.

There are a few counts of this clone. CDR3 in DNA: TGTGCCAGCAGTCCCCAAAGGGGGACTGAAGCTTTCTTT. Its protein is CASSPQRGTEAFF. V usage is TRBV7-9 and J usage is TRBJ1-1, with a possible D match to TRBD1 (6 bases). CDR3 length: 13 amino acids. V lost 6 bases to trimming and J lost 5 bases, with 13 bases between them. Germline V lookup: CDR1 SEHNR, CDR2 FQNEAQ (reference sequence).

The CDR3: CASSQGPTNTSPLHF. The CDR3 DNA reads as TGTGCCAGCAGCCAAGGGCCAACTAACACTTCACCCCTCCACTTT. The V gene is TRBV4-2, the J gene TRBJ1-6; unclear D gene. V lost 1 base and J lost 9, with 13 bases in between. The CDR3 consists of 15 residues. Germline loops: CDR1 LGHNA, CDR2 YNFKEQ.

The rearrangement joins TRBV10-3 to TRBJ1-1; 7 bases line up with TRBD1. V gave up 4 bases and J gave up 2 bases; unmatched junction bases: 1. This CDR3 region has 13 residues. The germline gives CDR1 ENHRY, CDR2 SYGVKD. This chain's CDR3 is CAISGTGNTEAFF. The CDR3, as DNA: TGTGCCATCAGTGGGACAGGAAACACTGAAGCTTTCTTT.

The chain employs TRBV10-3 and TRBJ1-1, with D perhaps TRBD1 (6 bases). Germline CDR1 is ENHRY and CDR2 is SYGVKD. V was pared by 7 bases and J by 1 base, with 10 bases between. CDR3 length: 13 residues. CDR3 protein: CAIKGGGNTEAFF. In DNA form, the CDR3 reads TGTGCCATCAAGGGGGGTGGGAACACTGAAGCTTTCTTT.

V gene TRBV4-1 combines with J gene TRBJ2-5; 12 nucleotides agree with TRBD2. CDR1 and CDR2 (germline): MGHRA, YSYEKL. Unmatched junction bases numbered 2, after V lost 2 bases and J lost 4 bases. This CDR3 comprises 15 residues. CDR3 coding DNA: TGCGCCAGCAGCCAAATGACTAGCGGGGGAGAGACCCAGTACTTC. Its protein product is CASSQMTSGGETQYF.

The rearrangement uses TRBV5-1 and TRBJ1-4, with D perhaps TRBD1 (6 bases). Germline lookup yields CDR1 SGHRS and CDR2 YFSETQ. Trimming took 7 bases from V and 0 from J, leaving 13 bases between them. This CDR3 region has 15 residues. This CDR3 is CASRGQLATNEKLFF. The CDR3 region has the DNA TGCGCCAGCCGGGGGCAGCTCGCAACTAATGAAAAACTGTTTTTT.

The gene calls are TRBV4-1 and TRBJ1-2; 8 bases map to TRBD1. After removal of 3 bases from V and 5 bases from J, the junction contained 17 bases not matched to a gene. Germline-derived CDR1 and CDR2 are MGHRA and YSYEKL. The CDR3 has 18 amino acids. The CDR3 nucleotides read TGCGCCAGCAGCCAGGGACTAATTTTCAGGGGGCGGTATTATGGCTACACCTTC. This translates into CASSQGLIFRGRYYGYTF.

In this sample, this clone turned up once. The CDR3 loop is CASSLRQGHGDEQFF. CDR3 nucleotides: TGTGCCAGCAGTTTAAGACAGGGCCACGGGGATGAGCAGTTCTTC. V gene TRBV27 combines with J gene TRBJ2-1; 7 nucleotides align to TRBD1. Germline V lookup: CDR1 MNHEY, CDR2 SMNVEV (reference sequence). V was pared by 2 bases and J by 8 bases, with 9 bases of the junction left unmatched. The CDR3 has 15 amino acids.

This clone was counted between two and nine times. This chain joins TRBV10-1 and TRBJ2-7; tentative D call: TRBD1 (5 bases). The CDR3 extends over 11 amino acids. V was pared by 8 bases and J by 3 bases, with 8 bases between. Germline CDR1 and CDR2: WNHNN and SYGVQD (reference sequence). The CDR3 loop is CASSTGYEQYF. For the CDR3, the DNA is TGCGCCAGCTCTACAGGCTACGAGCAGTACTTC.

To note about this clone: A read error may produce the germline difference seen at one junction end. The chain is built from TRBV14 and TRBJ1-2; 7 nucleotides line up with TRBD1. CDR3 length equals 12 residues. Germline CDR1 SGHDN, CDR2 FVKESK. The DNA of the CDR3 is TGTGCCAGCAGCCATGAACAGGGGTTTGTGAGCTTC. Protein sequence: CASSHEQGFVSF.

The gene calls are TRBV7-2 and TRBJ1-1; 7 bases match TRBD1. The CDR3 totals 13 residues. Germline V lookup: CDR1 SGHTA, CDR2 FQGNSA. Trimming took 5 bases from V and 8 from J; bases not matched to a gene: 8. For the CDR3, the DNA is TGTGCCAGCAGCACCCCGGACAGGAAGGAAGCTTTCTTT. The encoded protein is CASSTPDRKEAFF.

This rearrangement joins TRBV4-3 to TRBJ2-2; 8 bases agree with TRBD2. CDR1 and CDR2 (germline): LGHNA, YSLEER. CDR3 size: 16 residues. Germline trimming cut 0 bases from V and 5 bases from J; bases unmatched to any gene: 5. The CDR3 reads CASSQDISGMTGELFF. CDR3 in DNA: TGCGCCAGCAGCCAAGATATTAGCGGGATGACCGGGGAGCTGTTTTTT.

V is TRBV21-1 and J is TRBJ1-2; the table assigns TRBD1, which was not confirmed against the DNA. TRBV21-1 is flagged as a pseudogene. This CDR3 region has 17 residues. The CDR3 loop reads CASSKVFRGRGNYGYTF. The CDR3 DNA follows: TGTGCCAGCAGCAAGGTTTTTAGGGGAAGGGGTAACTATGGCTACACCTTC.

The V and J genes are TRBV9 and TRBJ2-3; a weak D match, TRBD2 (5 bases). Germline V gives CDR1 SGDLS, CDR2 YYNGEE. The CDR3 is made up of 14 amino acids. Trimming took 0 bases from V and 4 from J, leaving 9 bases between them. CDR3: CASSVASGSDTQYF. CDR3 nucleotide sequence: TGTGCCAGCAGCGTAGCGTCGGGATCAGATACGCAGTATTTT.

The V call is TRBV27, the J call TRBJ1-1, with D uncertain. This CDR3 comprises 15 residues. Germline assignment: CDR1 MNHEY and CDR2 SMNVEV (reference sequence). Trimming removed 3 bases from V and 4 bases from J, with 15 bases in between. CDR3 sequence (DNA): TGTGCCAGCAGTTTCGCGGCAGTTATGCCCACTGAAGCTTTCTTT. This codes for CASSFAAVMPTEAFF.

This clone was detected once. This CDR3 reads CASLAVQSSEKLFF. In DNA form, the CDR3 reads TGTGCCAGCCTCGCCGTACAGTCAAGCGAAAAACTGTTTTTT. The chain links TRBV28 to TRBJ1-4, with D hard to call. The germline gives CDR1 MDHEN, CDR2 SYDVKM. This CDR3 is built from 14 residues. Trimming cost V 8 bases and J 8 bases, with 18 bases left between them.

The V and J genes are TRBV28 and TRBJ1-2, with 7 bases aligning to TRBD1. This CDR3 is 12 amino acids long. Trimming at V came to 6 bases and at J to 4 bases, leaving 2 bases not matched to a gene. CDR1 MDHEN and CDR2 SYDVKM come from the germline V gene. CDR3 sequence reads: CASSRDSYGYTF. CDR3 coding DNA: TGTGCCAGCAGCCGGGACAGCTATGGCTACACCTTC.

The chain joins TRBV6-2 or TRBV6-3 to TRBJ2-1; 7 bases are shared with TRBD2. The length of the CDR3 is 15 residues. Germline CDR1 reads MNHEY; CDR2 reads SVGEGT. Trimming removed 4 bases from V and 2 bases from J; junction bases left unmatched: 5. The CDR3 sequence is CASSSGTIAYNEQFF. DNA for the CDR3: TGTGCCAGCAGTTCCGGGACTATTGCCTACAATGAGCAGTTCTTC.

The chain is built from TRBV5-1 and TRBJ1-6; D may be TRBD1 (6 bases). The V end was cut by 4 bases, the J end by 5 bases, with 22 bases between. This CDR3 spans 18 amino acids. Germline V gene lookup returns CDR1 SGHRS and CDR2 YFSETQ. The CDR3 sequence: CASSLRGGTKNHNSPLHF. DNA for the CDR3: TGCGCCAGCAGCCTCCGGGGAGGGACAAAAAACCATAATTCACCCCTCCACTTT.

The V and J genes are TRBV7-3 and TRBJ2-3, with 8 positions matching TRBD2. The trim removed 6 bases at V and 4 bases at J, leaving 9 bases unmatched. This CDR3 has 15 amino acids. Germline V gene data show CDR1 as SGHTA and CDR2 as FQGTGA. The CDR3 spells CASSLSGSQADTQYF. In DNA, the CDR3 is TGTGCCAGCAGTCTCAGCGGGAGTCAGGCAGATACGCAGTATTTT.

The chain carries TRBV6-5 and TRBJ1-2, with 8 bases fitting TRBD1. This CDR3 region has 12 residues. Germline assignment: CDR1 MNHEY and CDR2 SVGAGI. The J segment lost 8 bases and the V segment lost 11 bases, leaving 10 bases of the junction unmatched. Written as DNA, the CDR3 is TGTGCCGGACAGGGACAGGCCCACGGCTACACCTTC. This translates into CAGQGQAHGYTF.